Following are 6 T cell receptor beta chains from one sample sequenced in a study of blood T cell repertoires in COVID-19. TCRdb's table, derived via immunoSEQ multiplex PCR, lists solely in-frame clones and lacks some. This repertoire shows approximately 670,000 clones, 85% to 90% found once; its top ten account for more than 0.25%. Sample: peripheral blood. The receptors originated from a woman aged 18-29 years with acute or convalescent COVID-19.

The gene calls are TRBV5-4 and TRBJ2-5, with 10 nucleotides matching TRBD1. Looked up from germline, CDR1 is SGHNT and CDR2 is YYREEE (reference sequence). The CDR3 sequence is 15 residues long. With 4 bases clipped from V and 5 bases from J, the junction kept 8 bases outside the gene matches. CDR3 DNA sequence: TGTGCCAGCAGCAGAGGACAGGGGGGTAGGGAGACCCAGTACTTC. Translation gives CASSRGQGGRETQYF.

The chain combines TRBV5-1 with TRBJ1-1; D unresolved. The CDR3 is made up of 16 amino acids. The V end lost 3 bases, the J end lost 4 bases, and 19 bases lay between the germline ends. Germline-derived CDR1 and CDR2 are SGHRS and YFSETQ. In DNA form, the CDR3 reads TGCGCCAGCAGCTCTCTCCCGGGATCCGGAAGCACTGAAGCTTTCTTT. Amino acids: CASSSLPGSGSTEAFF.

The J gene is TRBJ2-1, the V gene TRBV5-1, with 12 bases identical to TRBD2. Unmatched junction bases numbered 2, after V lost 5 bases and J lost 2 bases. The CDR3 runs 15 residues. From germline, CDR1 is SGHRS and CDR2 YFSETQ. CDR3 residues: CASSWTSGAYNEQFF. CDR3 bases: TGCGCCAGCAGTTGGACTAGCGGGGCCTACAATGAGCAGTTCTTC.

This chain connects TRBV4-2 to TRBJ2-2; 7 nucleotides match TRBD1. CDR3 length: 18 residues. Looked up from germline, CDR1 is LGHNA and CDR2 is YNFKEQ. The junction had 7 bases not matched to a gene; V was cut back by 0 bases and J by 0 bases. The DNA for the CDR3 is TGTGCCAGCAGCCAAGATGAGACAGGGAAGACGAACACCGGGGAGCTGTTTTTT. Amino acid sequence: CASSQDETGKTNTGELFF.

Here the CDR3 DNA reads TGTGCCAGCAGCCCTCGACAGTTCAACTATGGCTACACCTTC. This codes for CASSPRQFNYGYTF. The chain links TRBV3-1 (or the pseudogene TRBV3-2) to TRBJ1-2; maybe TRBD1 (5 bases). The CDR3 consists of 14 residues. Germline CDR1 reads LGHDT; CDR2 reads YNNKEL (reference sequence). V gave up 4 bases and J gave up 2 bases, with 11 bases separating them.

The chain couples TRBV6-2 or TRBV6-3 to TRBJ2-3; TRBD2 matches at 12 bases. CDR1 is MNHEY and CDR2 is SVGEGT in the germline V gene. CDR3 length equals 20 residues. J was trimmed by 0 bases and V by 2 bases; bases with no gene match: 12. The CDR3: CASSYPTTSGGPPSTDTQYF. CDR3 nucleotide sequence: TGTGCCAGCAGTTACCCCACGACTAGCGGGGGACCGCCTAGCACAGATACGCAGTATTTT.